The following is a TCR beta chain sequence with its context. Looked up from germline, CDR1 is SGDLS and CDR2 is YYNGEE. The trim removed 4 bases at V and 1 base at J, leaving 22 bases unmatched. The length of the CDR3 is 20 residues. The data stem from a study of blood T cell repertoires in COVID-19. Across the whole study: Whether acute or convalescent, the COVID-19 samples came from the United States, Italy and Spain.

Only in-frame clones appear in the TCRdb table, and some are missing; sequencing was by immunoSEQ multiplex PCR. This sample has under 300,000 clones, with around 90% found just once. This chain uses TRBV9 with TRBJ2-5, with 7 bases aligning to TRBD2. This TCR was sampled from an older woman with active or convalescent COVID-19. Input material: peripheral blood. The chain's CDR3 is CASSLTLMGGRAPSQETQYF. CDR3 sequence (DNA): TGTGCCAGCAGCCTTACACTGATGGGAGGGCGGGCGCCTTCCCAAGAGACCCAGTACTTC. The entire variable domain, with the rest obtained from reference TRBV9 and TRBJ2-5, is as follows: DSGVTQTPKHLITATGQRVTLRCSPRSGDLSVYWYQQSLDQGLQFLIQYYNGEERAKGNILERFSAQQFPDLHSELNLSSLELGDSALYFCASSLTLMGGRAPSQETQYFGPGTRLLVL.